The 12 T cell receptor beta chains in this list originate from one sample, sequenced in a study of beta chain features in type 1 diabetes. Study observations and caveats: Within each of all four CD4+ subsets, Type 1 diabetes patients had TCRB CDR3s that were moderately but significantly shorter.

Expressed TCRB transcripts were sequenced after all isolated RNA was converted to cDNA. Here immunoSEQ multiplex PCR was the method, and the copy in TCRdb shows in-frame clones only, minus some. The sample includes approximately 730,000 clones, around an eighth of them seen just once. No antigen has been identified for these receptors. Material: naive CD4+ T cells from blood. These receptors originate from a man between 18 and 35 years old with type 1 diabetes.

The chain joins TRBV6-5 to TRBJ1-2; D is possibly TRBD1 (6 bases). The germline V gene encodes CDR1 MNHEY and CDR2 SVGAGI. The CDR3 has 14 residues. The V end was cut by 2 bases, the J end by 4 bases, with 11 bases between. This CDR3 reads CASSYASGAYGYTF. CDR3 in DNA: TGTGCCAGCAGTTACGCATCGGGGGCCTATGGCTACACCTTC.

The chain uses TRBV27 and TRBJ1-3; the match to TRBD1 covers 11 bases. V lost 5 bases to trimming and J lost 0 bases; unmatched junction nucleotides: 6. Germline loops: CDR1 MNHEY, CDR2 SMNVEV (reference sequence). This CDR3 region has 17 residues. This chain's CDR3 is CASSPGQGASSGNTIYF. The CDR3 DNA follows: TGTGCCAGCAGTCCCGGACAGGGGGCGAGCTCTGGAAACACCATATATTTT.

The chain recombines TRBV19 with TRBJ1-5; D possibly corresponds to TRBD1 (6 bases). Trimming shortened V by 8 bases and J by 2 bases, and 13 bases separated the two germline ends. CDR3 length: 14 residues. Germline V CDR1 and CDR2: LNHDA, SQIVND (reference sequence). The CDR3: CASHREWGNQPQHF. CDR3 bases: TGTGCCAGTCACAGGGAGTGGGGCAATCAGCCCCAGCATTTT.

For this clone: Its ends do not fully match the called genes, so a read error is possible. J is TRBJ1-4 and V is TRBV30; tentatively, D is TRBD1 (6 bases). CDR3 size: 15 residues. CDR1 is GTSNPN and CDR2 is SVGIG in the germline V gene (reference sequence). The CDR3 nucleotides read TGTGCCTGGAGTGTACAGGGTGCGCTGCTCGAAAAACTGTCTTTT. It is translated as CAWSVQGALLEKLSF.

This clone was detected a few times. The chain has TRBV29-1 and TRBJ2-7; TRBD1 matches at 9 bases. The CDR3 contains 13 residues. Germline V gene data show CDR1 as SQVTM and CDR2 as ANQGSEA. Trimming at V came to 4 bases and at J to 4 bases, leaving 5 bases not matched to a gene. CDR3 region: CSVGGTGSYEQYF. The CDR3 DNA sequence: TGCAGCGTTGGGGGGACAGGGTCATACGAGCAGTACTTC.

This clone has only a few counts. The rearrangement uses TRBV6-1 and TRBJ2-2; D unclear. The CDR3 is 12 residues long. Trimming pared 4 bases from V and 8 bases from J, leaving 8 bases between. CDR1 MNHNS and CDR2 SASEGT come from the germline V gene. The CDR3 nucleotides are TGTGCCAGCAGTGCCCACTCAGGGGAGCTGTTTTTT. Translation: CASSAHSGELFF.

The gene calls are TRBV30 and TRBJ1-6, with 10 bases identical to TRBD1. Trimming removed 2 bases from V and 8 bases from J; junction bases left unmatched: 9. The CDR3 runs 16 residues. CDR1 is GTSNPN, CDR2 SVGIG, per germline (reference sequence). The DNA for the CDR3 is TGTGCCTGGAGTTCGAGCCCCGGGACAGGGGATTCACCCCTCCACTTT. This sequence encodes CAWSSSPGTGDSPLHF.

This clone has at least ten counts. Other DNA sequences in the sample encode the same CDR3. The chain links TRBV18 to TRBJ2-5; no firm D call. V was cut by 3 bases and J by 0 bases, with 2 bases left in between. This CDR3 has 12 amino acids. CDR1 KGHSH and CDR2 LQKENI come from the germline V gene. CDR3 bases: TGTGCCAGCTCACCGTACCAAGAGACCCAGTACTTC. The encoded protein is CASSPYQETQYF.

The J gene is TRBJ2-2, the V gene TRBV5-1, with no clear D. Trimming took off 0 bases at V and 4 bases at J, with 10 bases between the two ends. The CDR3 extends over 15 amino acids. CDR1 and CDR2 (germline): SGHRS, YFSETQ. CDR3 DNA sequence: TGCGCCAGCAGCTTGGACAATATATTCACCGGGGAGCTGTTTTTT. It is translated as CASSLDNIFTGELFF.

This clone turned up a few times. The chain couples TRBV28 to TRBJ2-7; 7 nucleotides line up with TRBD1. CDR3 length: 14 amino acids. V lost 7 bases, J lost 3 bases, and 9 bases stayed unmatched. The germline V gene has CDR1 MDHEN and CDR2 SYDVKM. The DNA for the CDR3 is TGTGCCAGCACCGAGGGGGCGGCTATCTACGAGCAGTACTTC. The encoded protein is CASTEGAAIYEQYF.

The chain couples TRBV18 to TRBJ2-2, with a weak D call TRBD1 (5 bases). The V gene's germline CDR1 is KGHSH and CDR2 LQKENI. The V and J ends lost 3 bases and 4 bases respectively, with 12 bases between them. The CDR3 spans 15 residues. CDR3 in amino acids: CASSPRRDSTGELFF. As DNA, the CDR3 is TGTGCCAGCTCACCGCGACGTGACAGCACCGGGGAGCTGTTTTTT.

The chain links TRBV5-1 to TRBJ2-4, with D maybe TRBD1 (6 bases). V lost 4 bases and J lost 4, with 27 bases in between. CDR3 length equals 19 residues. The germline V gene encodes CDR1 SGHRS and CDR2 YFSETQ. CDR3 DNA: TGCGCCAGCAGCAACTCGGACAGCACAACACCGTCGGTAAAAAACATTCAGTACTTC. This gives the protein CASSNSDSTTPSVKNIQYF.